A selection of T cell receptor beta chains follows, all from one sample in a study of blood T cell repertoires in COVID-19. Generated by immunoSEQ multiplex PCR, the TCRdb table keeps only in-frame clones and is missing some. The table lists 380,000 or so clones, roughly 77% of them singletons. Sequenced input: peripheral blood. Receptors were obtained from a human donor with acute or convalescent COVID-19. The donor label of this sample is uncertain. CDR3s include the opening cysteine and the closing phenylalanine or tryptophan. A D gene is named only where the DNA matches it firmly. Rows may omit the clone size; those that give it use once, few, many or a size class.

J,size,V,D,DNA,CDR3
TRBJ1-4,.,TRBV15,TRBD1,TGTGCCACCAGCAATCTCGCCGGGACAGGGTTTGAAAAACTGTTTTTT,CATSNLAGTGFEKLFF
TRBJ1-4,.,TRBV18,TRBD1,TGTGCCAGCTCACCGAGGGGACAGGCTGGGGAAAAACTGTTTTTT,CASSPRGQAGEKLFF
TRBJ1-1,.,TRBV18,TRBD1,TGTGCCAGCTCGCCCGGGACAGGGGGTTATCGAGCTTTCTTT,CASSPGTGGYRAFF
TRBJ2-3,.,TRBV9,.,TGTGCCAGCAGCGTTGAGCCTTCTAGCACAGATACGCAGTATTTT,CASSVEPSSTDTQYF
TRBJ1-1,.,TRBV11-2,TRBD1,TGTGCCAGCAGCGCCCTACAGGGACAGGGTAAGACTGAAGCTTTCTTT,CASSALQGQGKTEAFF
TRBJ2-7,.,TRBV5-1,.,TGCGCCAGCAGCGGGAGCTCCTACGAGCAGTACTTC,CASSGSSYEQYF
TRBJ2-1,few,TRBV3-1/TRBV3-2,TRBD1,TGTGCCAGCAGCCACATGTACAGGGGGTTCAATGAGCAGTTCTTC,CASSHMYRGFNEQFF
TRBJ1-4,.,TRBV7-2,.,TGTGCCAGCAGCTATCAGGGCGGCGAAAAACTGTTTTTT,CASSYQGGEKLFF
TRBJ1-4,few,TRBV6-5,.,TGTGCCAGCAGCGATCGCCGGTCACAGGAAAAACTGTTTTTT,CASSDRRSQEKLFF
TRBJ1-4,.,TRBV18,.,TGTGCCAGCTCACACGGCAGTCAGGATGAAAAACTGTTTTTT,CASSHGSQDEKLFF
TRBJ1-3,few,TRBV7-9,.,TGTGCCAGCAGCTTAAGGCCCGGGGTGTCCTCTGGAAACACCATATATTTT,CASSLRPGVSSGNTIYF
TRBJ2-3,once,TRBV28,TRBD1,TGTGCCAGCAGTTGGCCCCGGGACAGGGCTGTGGATACGCAGTATTTT,CASSWPRDRAVDTQYF
TRBJ1-6,.,TRBV5-1,TRBD1,TGCGCCAGCAGCCGGACAGGGGAAGGTTCACCCCTCCACTTT,CASSRTGEGSPLHF
TRBJ2-1,.,TRBV5-1,TRBD1,TGCGCCAGCAGCTTGGGGGGGACAGGGCTTAACAATGAGCAGTTCTTC,CASSLGGTGLNNEQFF
TRBJ1-1,.,TRBV5-4,.,TGTGCCAGCAGCATATACAGGAACACTGAAGCTTTCTTT,CASSIYRNTEAFF
TRBJ1-5,many,TRBV12-5,.,TGTGCTAGTGTCCGAGACAGTTGGAGCAATCAGCCCCAGCATTTT,CASVRDSWSNQPQHF
TRBJ1-1,.,TRBV6-5,.,TGTGCCAGCATCCGGGGAGTCACCGGCAACACTGAAGCTTTCTTT,CASIRGVTGNTEAFF
TRBJ1-6,many,TRBV10-2,.,TGCGCCAGCAGCAGGGGCGATGATATGCCCCTCCACTTT,CASSRGDDMPLHF
TRBJ2-5,.,TRBV28,TRBD2,TGTGCCAGCAGTTTACTAGCGGCCCAAGAGACCCAGTACTTC,CASSLLAAQETQYF
TRBJ1-2,.,TRBV3-1/TRBV3-2,.,TGTGCCAGCAGCCAAGTTGCGGGAAGCTATGGCTACACCTTC,CASSQVAGSYGYTF
TRBJ1-5,.,TRBV5-1,TRBD1,TGCGCCAGCAGCTTGGACGGACAGGGGAGTATACAGCCCCAGCATTTT,CASSLDGQGSIQPQHF
TRBJ1-6,.,TRBV25-1,TRBD1,TGTGCCAGCAGTGACATGACAGGGATCAATTCACCCCTCCACTTT,CASSDMTGINSPLHF
TRBJ2-4,.,TRBV18,.,TGTGCCAGCTCACCTAGGGAAAGGGGCATTCAGTACTTC,CASSPRERGIQYF
TRBJ2-3,.,TRBV7-9,TRBD2,TGTGCCAGCAGCTTAGAGCTAGCGGGGGGTCATACGCAGTATTTT,CASSLELAGGHTQYF
TRBJ1-2,.,TRBV11-2,TRBD1,TGTGCCAGCAGCTTAGTCGGCAGGGGGTCCTATGGCTACACCTTC,CASSLVGRGSYGYTF
TRBJ1-2,.,TRBV7-2,TRBD1,TGTGCCAGCAGCCGGCGGGGAGACAGGGGGCAAGGGGGCTACACCTTC,CASSRRGDRGQGGYTF
TRBJ2-1,.,TRBV30,.,TGTGCCTGGGGCACCCAGCGTTCAGGGAATGAGCAGTTCTTC,CAWGTQRSGNEQFF
TRBJ2-7,.,TRBV5-4,.,TGTGCCAGCAGCTTAAGTAACACCTACGAGCAGTACTTC,CASSLSNTYEQYF
TRBJ1-1,.,TRBV5-4,.,TGTGCCAGCAGCTTGGGCAGGGCAAACACTGAAGCTTTCTTT,CASSLGRANTEAFF
TRBJ2-3,.,TRBV9,.,TGTGCCAGCAGCTCATTAGCGTTTAGCACAGATACGCAGTATTTT,CASSSLAFSTDTQYF
TRBJ2-7,.,TRBV7-7,TRBD1,TGTGCCAGCAGCTTAATCGGGACAGGGGACGGCGAGCAGTACTTC,CASSLIGTGDGEQYF
TRBJ2-1,.,TRBV29-1,.,TGCAGCGTTGACGCCCGGAGGGGCGGCTCCTACAATGAGCAGTTCTTC,CSVDARRGGSYNEQFF
TRBJ2-2,.,TRBV5-1,.,TGCGCCAGCAGCTCGGGACATTCGGGGACCGGGGAGCTGTTTTTT,CASSSGHSGTGELFF
TRBJ1-1,.,TRBV2,.,TGTGCCAGCAGATCTTCAGGGTTGACTGAAGCTTTCTTT,CASRSSGLTEAFF
TRBJ1-4,.,TRBV6-1,TRBD1,TGTGCCAGCAGTGAAAGGGACAGGGGATTGTCGGGTGAAAAACTGTTTTTT,CASSERDRGLSGEKLFF
TRBJ1-2,.,TRBV13,.,TGTGCCAGCAGCTTTAGGAGGGGCGCTAACTATGGCTACACCTTC,CASSFRRGANYGYTF
TRBJ1-1,.,TRBV7-9,.,TGTGCCAGCAGCGTTTATAGCACTGAAGCTTTCTTT,CASSVYSTEAFF
TRBJ1-2,.,TRBV12-3/TRBV12-4,.,TGTGCCAGCAGTCCCGGCCCCGCGGGGGGCTACACCTTC,CASSPGPAGGYTF
TRBJ1-4,.,TRBV19,TRBD1,TGTGCCAGTAGGAAACAGGGGCCGGAAAAACTGTTTTTT,CASRKQGPEKLFF
TRBJ2-7,.,TRBV5-1,TRBD1,TGCGCCAGCAGGACAGGGGTTAGCTACGAGCAGTACTTC,CASRTGVSYEQYF
TRBJ2-7,.,TRBV18,TRBD2,TGTGCCAGCTCTCCTGCGACTAGCGGCACGGGTGAGCAGTACTTC,CASSPATSGTGEQYF
TRBJ1-2,.,TRBV7-9,.,TGTGCCAGCAGCCTCGCGGGGGTCGGCTACACCTTC,CASSLAGVGYTF
TRBJ2-7,.,TRBV27,.,TGTGCCAGCAGTTCGTCCCCTAATTCCGAGCAGTACTTC,CASSSSPNSEQYF
TRBJ2-1,.,TRBV5-1,TRBD2,TGCGCCAGCAGCTCCCAGGGGACTAGCGGGGGGGCTTCCTACAATGAGCAGTTCTTC,CASSSQGTSGGASYNEQFF
TRBJ2-7,.,TRBV5-1,.,TGCGCCAGCAGCTCCCGGACAGCCGTTCGGGAGCAGTACTTC,CASSSRTAVREQYF
TRBJ1-2,once,TRBV30,.,TGTGCCTGGGCCTACCAGGGTGGCGGCTACACCTTC,CAWAYQGGGYTF
TRBJ2-6,.,TRBV5-1,TRBD2,TGCGCCAGCAGCTGGACCCGGGGGGTGGGCTTCTCTGGGGCCAACGTCCTGACTTTC,CASSWTRGVGFSGANVLTF
TRBJ1-6,.,TRBV2,TRBD1,TGTGCCAGTATTCGGGACAGGGTCTCACCCCTCCACTTT,CASIRDRVSPLHF
TRBJ1-2,.,TRBV27,.,TGTGCCAGCAGGGACAGTGCTTTCCTAATGACTGGGGACACCTTC,CASRDSAFLMTGDTF
TRBJ1-5,.,TRBV3-1/TRBV3-2,.,TGTGCCAGCAGCCAAGACCCCCGGGTGCAGCCCCAGCATTTT,CASSQDPRVQPQHF
TRBJ2-3,.,TRBV6-1,.,TGTGCCAGCAAGGGAGGCACAGATACGCAGTATTTT,CASKGGTDTQYF